Listed below are T cell receptor beta chains from one sample, sequenced in a study of blood T cell repertoires in COVID-19. Only in-frame clones appear in the TCRdb table, and some are missing; sequencing was by immunoSEQ multiplex PCR. The sample holds fewer than 250,000 clones, about nine tenths seen once. The sequencing sample was made of peripheral blood. The receptors originated from a man in his forties or fifties with acute or convalescent COVID-19. Each CDR3 is given with its conserved first and last residue. Fields, in order: J gene, V gene, CDR3 protein.

>TRBJ2-2|TRBV5-1
CASSPLGLAGSTGELFF
>TRBJ1-6|TRBV6-1
CASSERGSNSPLHF
>TRBJ2-2|TRBV15
CATSTGTDTGELFF
>TRBJ2-7|TRBV7-2
CASSREGIEQYF
>TRBJ1-3|TRBV2
CASRPGGLPNTIYF
>TRBJ2-7|TRBV18
CASSPPGQGAQEQYF
>TRBJ1-4|TRBV7-9
CASSPTGTEKLFF
>TRBJ1-5|TRBV9
CASSVQGDQPQHF
>TRBJ1-2|TRBV5-1
CASSLRQGALNNGYTF
>TRBJ1-1|TRBV18
CASSPDRGSGGAFF
>TRBJ1-5|TRBV4-1
CASSQGASNQPQHF
>TRBJ2-1|TRBV5-1
CASSFQGQEYNEQFF
>TRBJ1-1|TRBV5-1
CASSWDRGTEAFF
>TRBJ1-5|TRBV19
CASSGGVNNQPQHF
>TRBJ1-2|TRBV29-1
CSGTGDTYDGYTF
>TRBJ2-1|TRBV5-1
CASRGTGGHNEQFF
>TRBJ2-5|TRBV27
CASSRSSGKTQYF
>TRBJ2-7|TRBV11-3
CASILPTVTYEQYF
>TRBJ1-2|TRBV3-1/TRBV3-2
CASRLQGANGYTF
>TRBJ1-5|TRBV15
CATSRGQRQFSNQPQHF
>TRBJ1-2|TRBV6-4
CASSVEGTGNYGYTF
>TRBJ2-7|TRBV5-4
CASSSGLAEAYEQYF
>TRBJ1-1|TRBV19
CASSIASTGVNTEAFF
>TRBJ2-2|TRBV19
CASRSYGQGSTGELFF
>TRBJ2-1|TRBV7-9
CASSLVLNVDEQFF
>TRBJ1-2|TRBV5-1
CASSAQGPGYGYTF